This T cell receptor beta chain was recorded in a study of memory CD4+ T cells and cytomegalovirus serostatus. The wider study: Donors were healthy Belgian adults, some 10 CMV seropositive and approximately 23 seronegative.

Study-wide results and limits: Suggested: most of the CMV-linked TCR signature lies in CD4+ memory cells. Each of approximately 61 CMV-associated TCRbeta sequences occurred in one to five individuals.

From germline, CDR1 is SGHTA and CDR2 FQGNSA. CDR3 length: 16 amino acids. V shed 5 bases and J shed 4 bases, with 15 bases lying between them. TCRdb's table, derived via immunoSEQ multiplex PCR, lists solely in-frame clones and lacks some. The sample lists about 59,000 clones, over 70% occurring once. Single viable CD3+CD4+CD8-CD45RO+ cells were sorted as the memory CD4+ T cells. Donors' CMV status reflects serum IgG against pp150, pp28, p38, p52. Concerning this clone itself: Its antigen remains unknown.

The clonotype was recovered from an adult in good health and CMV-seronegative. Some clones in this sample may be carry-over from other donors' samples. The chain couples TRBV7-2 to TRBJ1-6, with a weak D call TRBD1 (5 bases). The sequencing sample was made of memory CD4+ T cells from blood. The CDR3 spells CASSPPRQTYNSPLHF. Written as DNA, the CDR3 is TGTGCCAGCAGCCCCCCCCGACAGACTTATAATTCACCCCTCCACTTT.